This T cell receptor (beta chain) was obtained from a study of blood T cell repertoires in COVID-19. Seattle enrolled patients during active infection and tracked them longitudinally. TCRdb's copy holds only in-frame clones and misses some; the assay was immunoSEQ multiplex PCR. The data contain 200,000 to 300,000 clones, around 85% of them singletons. Germline CDR1 SGHVS, CDR2 FQNEAQ. The V segment lost 6 bases and the J segment 2 bases; nucleotides outside the gene matches: 8. The CDR3 spans 16 residues. The rearrangement links TRBV7-8 to TRBJ2-3; 10 bases line up with TRBD2. This TCR came from a man in his fifties with COVID-19, enrolled during active disease. Sequenced material: peripheral blood. The CDR3 spells CASRSLAGGLTDTQYF. The CDR3 DNA reads TGTGCCAGCAGGTCATTAGCGGGGGGCCTCACAGATACGCAGTATTTT.